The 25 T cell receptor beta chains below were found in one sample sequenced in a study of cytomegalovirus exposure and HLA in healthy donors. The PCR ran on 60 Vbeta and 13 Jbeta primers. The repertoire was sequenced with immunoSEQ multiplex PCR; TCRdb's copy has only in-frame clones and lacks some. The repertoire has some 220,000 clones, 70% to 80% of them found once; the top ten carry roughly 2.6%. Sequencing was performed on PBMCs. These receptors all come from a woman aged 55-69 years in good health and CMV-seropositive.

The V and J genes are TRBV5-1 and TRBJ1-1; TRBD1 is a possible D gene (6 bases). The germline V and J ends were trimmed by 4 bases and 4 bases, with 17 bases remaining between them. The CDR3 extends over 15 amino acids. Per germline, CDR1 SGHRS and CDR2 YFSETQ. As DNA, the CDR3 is TGCGCCAGCAGCGCCCAGGGGTCTCCGGCCACTGAAGCTTTCTTT. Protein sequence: CASSAQGSPATEAFF.

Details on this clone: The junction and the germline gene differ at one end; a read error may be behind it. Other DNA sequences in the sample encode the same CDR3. The CDR3 spells CASTLTRDYGYTF. The CDR3 region has the DNA TGTGCTAGCACCCTAACCCGGGACTATGGCTACACCTTC. The chain carries TRBV7-2 and TRBJ1-2; no clear D gene. This CDR3 is 13 amino acids long. CDR1 is SGHTA and CDR2 is FQGNSA in the germline V gene.

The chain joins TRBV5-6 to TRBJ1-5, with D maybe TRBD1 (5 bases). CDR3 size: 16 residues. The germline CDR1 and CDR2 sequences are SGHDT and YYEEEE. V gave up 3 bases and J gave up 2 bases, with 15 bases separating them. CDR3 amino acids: CASSSGGGGGNQPQHF. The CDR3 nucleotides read TGTGCCAGCAGCTCCGGGGGGGGTGGTGGCAATCAGCCCCAGCATTTT.

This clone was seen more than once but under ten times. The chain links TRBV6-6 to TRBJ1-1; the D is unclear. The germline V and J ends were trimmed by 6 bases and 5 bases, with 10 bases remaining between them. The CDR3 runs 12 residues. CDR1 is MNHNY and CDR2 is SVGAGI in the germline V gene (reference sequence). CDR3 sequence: CASSPVATEAFF. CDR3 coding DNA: TGTGCCAGCAGCCCCGTAGCGACTGAAGCTTTCTTT.

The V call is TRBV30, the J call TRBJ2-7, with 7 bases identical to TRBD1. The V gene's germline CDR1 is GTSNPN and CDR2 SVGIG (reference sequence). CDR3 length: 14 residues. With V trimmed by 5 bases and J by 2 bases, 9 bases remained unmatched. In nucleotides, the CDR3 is TGTGCCTGGGTCCACCGGGACAGCACCTACGAGCAGTACTTC. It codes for CAWVHRDSTYEQYF. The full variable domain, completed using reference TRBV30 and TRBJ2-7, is SQTIHQWPATLVQPVGSPLSLECTVEGTSNPNLYWYRQAAGRGLQLLFYSVGIGQISSEVPQNLSASRPQDRQFILSSKKLLLSDSGFYLCAWVHRDSTYEQYFGPGTRLTVT.

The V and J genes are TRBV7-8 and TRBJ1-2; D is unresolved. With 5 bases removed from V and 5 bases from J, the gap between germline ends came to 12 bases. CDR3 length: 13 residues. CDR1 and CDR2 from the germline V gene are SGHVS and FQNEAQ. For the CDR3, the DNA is TGTGCCAGCAGCCCCCAAAGGGAGTATGGCTACACCTTC. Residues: CASSPQREYGYTF.

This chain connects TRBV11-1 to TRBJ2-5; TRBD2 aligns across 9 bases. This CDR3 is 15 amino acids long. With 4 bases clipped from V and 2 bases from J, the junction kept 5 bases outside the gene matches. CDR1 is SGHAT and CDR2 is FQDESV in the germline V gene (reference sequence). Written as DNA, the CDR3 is TGTGCCAGCAGCTCCCCGGCGGGAGGGCAAGAGACCCAGTACTTC. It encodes CASSSPAGGQETQYF.

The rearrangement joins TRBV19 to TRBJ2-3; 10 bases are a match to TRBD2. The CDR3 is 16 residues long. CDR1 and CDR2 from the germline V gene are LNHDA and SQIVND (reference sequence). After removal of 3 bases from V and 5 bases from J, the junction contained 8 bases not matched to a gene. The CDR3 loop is CASSMWASGSQDTQYF. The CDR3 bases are TGTGCCAGTAGTATGTGGGCTAGCGGGAGTCAAGATACGCAGTATTTT.

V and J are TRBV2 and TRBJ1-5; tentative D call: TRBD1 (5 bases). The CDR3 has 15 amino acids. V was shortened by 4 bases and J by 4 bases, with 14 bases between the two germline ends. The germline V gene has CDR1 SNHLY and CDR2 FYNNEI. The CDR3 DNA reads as TGTGCCAGCAGTGGGTCGCCCCGGGGGAATCAGCCCCAGCATTTT. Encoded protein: CASSGSPRGNQPQHF.

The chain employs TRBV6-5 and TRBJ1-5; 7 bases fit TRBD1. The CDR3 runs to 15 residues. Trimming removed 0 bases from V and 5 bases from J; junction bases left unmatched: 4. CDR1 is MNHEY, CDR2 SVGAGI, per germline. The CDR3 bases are TGTGCCAGCAGTTACTCGGGTACAGGGGATCAGCCCCAGCATTTT. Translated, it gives CASSYSGTGDQPQHF.

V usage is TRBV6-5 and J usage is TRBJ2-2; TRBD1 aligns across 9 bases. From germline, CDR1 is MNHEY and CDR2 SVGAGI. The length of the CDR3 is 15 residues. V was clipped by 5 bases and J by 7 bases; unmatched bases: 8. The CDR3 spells CASSIRQGVGGELFF. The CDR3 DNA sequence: TGTGCCAGCAGTATTAGACAGGGGGTGGGCGGGGAGCTGTTTTTT.

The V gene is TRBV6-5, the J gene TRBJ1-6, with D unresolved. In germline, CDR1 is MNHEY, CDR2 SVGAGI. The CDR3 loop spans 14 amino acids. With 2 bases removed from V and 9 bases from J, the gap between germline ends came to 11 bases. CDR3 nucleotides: TGTGCCAGCAGTTACGTGACCACGGGTTCACCCCTCCACTTT. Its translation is CASSYVTTGSPLHF.

CDR3 bases: TGCAGCGTGGCACAGGGTAATGGGGCAGATACGCAGTATTTT. It specifies CSVAQGNGADTQYF. The chain links TRBV29-1 to TRBJ2-3; possible D gene TRBD1, 6 bases. CDR3 size: 14 residues. V lost 6 bases, J lost 4 bases, and 17 bases lay in between. Germline lookup yields CDR1 SQVTM and CDR2 ANQGSEA.

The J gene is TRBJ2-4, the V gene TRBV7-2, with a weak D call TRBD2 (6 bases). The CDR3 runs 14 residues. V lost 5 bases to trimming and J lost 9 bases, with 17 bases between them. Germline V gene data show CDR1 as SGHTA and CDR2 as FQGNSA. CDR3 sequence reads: CASSHRTGDSIQYF. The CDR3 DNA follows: TGTGCCAGCAGCCATCGGACGGGAGATAGCATTCAGTACTTC.

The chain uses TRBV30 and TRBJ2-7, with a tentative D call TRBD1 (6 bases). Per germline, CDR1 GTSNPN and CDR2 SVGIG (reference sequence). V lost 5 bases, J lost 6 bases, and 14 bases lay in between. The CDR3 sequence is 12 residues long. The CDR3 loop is CAWGRGASEQYF. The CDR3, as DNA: TGTGCCTGGGGCAGGGGCGCGTCCGAGCAGTACTTC.

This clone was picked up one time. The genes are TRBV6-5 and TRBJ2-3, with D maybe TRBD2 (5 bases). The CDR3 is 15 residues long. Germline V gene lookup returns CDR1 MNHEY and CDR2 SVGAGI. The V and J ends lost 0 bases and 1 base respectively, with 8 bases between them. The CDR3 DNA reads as TGTGCCAGCAGTTACTCGGACGGGGGCACAGATACGCAGTATTTT. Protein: CASSYSDGGTDTQYF.

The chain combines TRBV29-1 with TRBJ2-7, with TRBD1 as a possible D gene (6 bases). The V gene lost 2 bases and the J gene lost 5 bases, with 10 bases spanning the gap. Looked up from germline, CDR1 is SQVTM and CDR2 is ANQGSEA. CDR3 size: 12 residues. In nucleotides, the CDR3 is TGCAGCGTTGAAAACAGGGCGCACGAGCAGTACTTC. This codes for CSVENRAHEQYF.

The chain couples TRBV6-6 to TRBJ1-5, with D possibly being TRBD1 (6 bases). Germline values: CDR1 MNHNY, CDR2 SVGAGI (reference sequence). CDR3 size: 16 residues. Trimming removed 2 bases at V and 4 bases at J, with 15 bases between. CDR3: CASSYGPGDSNQPQHF. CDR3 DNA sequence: TGTGCCAGCAGTTACGGACCAGGGGATAGTAATCAGCCCCAGCATTTT.

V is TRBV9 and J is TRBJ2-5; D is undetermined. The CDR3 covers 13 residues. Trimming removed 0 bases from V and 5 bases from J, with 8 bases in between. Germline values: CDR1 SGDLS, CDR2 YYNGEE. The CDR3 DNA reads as TGTGCCAGCAGCGTAGACCAGTGGGAGACCCAGTACTTC. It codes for CASSVDQWETQYF. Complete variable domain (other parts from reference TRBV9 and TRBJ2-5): DSGVTQTPKHLITATGQRVTLRCSPRSGDLSVYWYQQSLDQGLQFLIQYYNGEERAKGNILERFSAQQFPDLHSELNLSSLELGDSALYFCASSVDQWETQYFGPGTRLLVL.

The CDR3 nucleotides read TGCGCCAGCAGCGAACCGGGACAACCGAACACTGAAGCTTTCTTT. Translation: CASSEPGQPNTEAFF. The chain carries TRBV4-1 and TRBJ1-1; D perhaps matches TRBD1 (6 bases). The CDR3 runs 15 residues. The germline V gene encodes CDR1 MGHRA and CDR2 YSYEKL. The V end was cut by 5 bases, the J end by 1 base, with 14 bases between.

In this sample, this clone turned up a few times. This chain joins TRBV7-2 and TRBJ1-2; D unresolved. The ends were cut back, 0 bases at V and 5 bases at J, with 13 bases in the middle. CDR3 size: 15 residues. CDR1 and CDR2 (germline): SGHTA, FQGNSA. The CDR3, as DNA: TGTGCCAGCAGCTTAGCCCTCCCGAGATCGTATGGCTACACCTTC. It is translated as CASSLALPRSYGYTF. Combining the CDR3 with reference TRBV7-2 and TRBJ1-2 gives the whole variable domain GAGVSQSPSNKVTEKGKDVELRCDPISGHTALYWYRQSLGQGLEFLIYFQGNSAPDKSGLPSDRFSAERTGGSVSTLTIQRTQQEDSAVYLCASSLALPRSYGYTFGSGTRLTVV.

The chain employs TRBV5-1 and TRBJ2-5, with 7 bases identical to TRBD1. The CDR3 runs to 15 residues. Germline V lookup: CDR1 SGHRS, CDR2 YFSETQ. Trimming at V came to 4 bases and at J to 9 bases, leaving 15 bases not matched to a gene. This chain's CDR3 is CASSQRTGGLGAQYF. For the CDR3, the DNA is TGCGCCAGCAGCCAAAGGACAGGAGGACTTGGGGCCCAGTACTTC. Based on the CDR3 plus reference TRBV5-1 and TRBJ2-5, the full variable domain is KAGVTQTPRYLIKTRGQQVTLSCSPISGHRSVSWYQQTPGQGLQFLFEYFSETQRNKGNFPGRFSGRQFSNSRSEMNVSTLELGDSALYLCASSQRTGGLGAQYFGPGTRLLVL.

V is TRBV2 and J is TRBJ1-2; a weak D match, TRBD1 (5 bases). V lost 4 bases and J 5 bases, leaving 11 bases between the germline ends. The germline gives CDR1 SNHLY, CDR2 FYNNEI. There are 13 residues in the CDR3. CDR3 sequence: CASSAGTDYGYTF. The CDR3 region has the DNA TGTGCCAGCAGTGCCGGGACTGATTATGGCTACACCTTC.

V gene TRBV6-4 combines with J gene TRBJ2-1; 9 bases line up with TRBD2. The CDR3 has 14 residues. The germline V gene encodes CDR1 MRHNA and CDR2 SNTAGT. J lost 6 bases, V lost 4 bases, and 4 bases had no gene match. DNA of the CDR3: TGTGCCAGCAGTGCGGGACTAGCCTCCAATGAGCAGTTCTTC. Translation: CASSAGLASNEQFF.

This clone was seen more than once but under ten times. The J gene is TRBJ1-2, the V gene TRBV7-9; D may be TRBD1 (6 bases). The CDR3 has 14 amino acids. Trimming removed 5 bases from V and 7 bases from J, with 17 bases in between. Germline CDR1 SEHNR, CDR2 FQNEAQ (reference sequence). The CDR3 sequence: CASSPPRGAGGYTF. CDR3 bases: TGTGCCAGCAGCCCGCCTCGGGGGGCAGGTGGCTACACCTTC.